This T cell receptor beta chain originates from a study of T cell repertoires in cytomegalovirus infection. The sample holds many counts of this clonotype. Germline V gives CDR1 SEHNR, CDR2 FQNEAQ (reference sequence). This CDR3 is 15 amino acids long. Trimming removed 4 bases from V and 7 bases from J; junction bases left unmatched: 6. From the reads, TCRdb called clonotypes with MiXCR, one entry per CDR3 protein. Here the sample spans roughly 600,000 distinct CDR3 sequences, roughly a quarter being singletons. Source material: CD8+ T cells from PBMCs. The clonotype originates from a human donor in good health (CMV status not recorded). Some clones in this sample may be carry-over from other donors' samples. The V gene is TRBV7-9, the J gene TRBJ2-1; TRBD2 matches 11 bases. The CDR3: CASSSVAGGTNEQFF. The CDR3, as DNA: TGTGCCAGCAGCTCCGTAGCGGGGGGGACTAATGAGCAGTTCTTC.